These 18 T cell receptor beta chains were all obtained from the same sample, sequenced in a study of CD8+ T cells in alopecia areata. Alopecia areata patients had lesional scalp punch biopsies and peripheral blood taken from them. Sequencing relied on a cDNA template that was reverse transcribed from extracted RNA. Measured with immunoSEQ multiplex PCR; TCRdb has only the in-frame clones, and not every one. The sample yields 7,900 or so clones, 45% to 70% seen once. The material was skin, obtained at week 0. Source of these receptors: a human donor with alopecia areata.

CDR3 region: CASSPTTTGGNTEAFF. CDR3 in DNA: TGTGCCAGCAGCCCTACTACGACAGGGGGGAACACTGAAGCTTTCTTT. This chain connects TRBV11-2 to TRBJ1-1; TRBD1 matches 9 bases. Germline V gene sequence: CDR1 SGHAT, CDR2 FQNNGV. The ends lost 5 bases at V and 1 base at J; junction bases unmatched: 8. The CDR3 length is 16 residues.

The CDR3 sequence is CSVTLHRESFPGEAFF. For the CDR3, the DNA is TGCAGCGTCACCCTGCACCGGGAGTCATTTCCAGGAGAAGCTTTCTTT. The chain links TRBV29-1 to TRBJ1-1; D not certain. With 6 bases removed from V and 8 bases from J, the gap between germline ends came to 28 bases. Per the germline V gene, CDR1 is SQVTM and CDR2 is ANQGSEA. This CDR3 is built from 16 residues.

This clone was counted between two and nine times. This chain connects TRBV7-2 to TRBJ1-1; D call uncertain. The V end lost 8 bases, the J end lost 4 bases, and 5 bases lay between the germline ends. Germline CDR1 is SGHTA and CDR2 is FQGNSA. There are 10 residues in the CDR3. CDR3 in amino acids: CASPFTEAFF. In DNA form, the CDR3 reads TGTGCCAGCCCGTTCACTGAAGCTTTCTTT. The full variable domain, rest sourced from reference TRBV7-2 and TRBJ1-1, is GAGVSQSPSNKVTEKGKDVELRCDPISGHTALYWYRQSLGQGLEFLIYFQGNSAPDKSGLPSDRFSAERTGGSVSTLTIQRTQQEDSAVYLCASPFTEAFFGQGTRLTVV.

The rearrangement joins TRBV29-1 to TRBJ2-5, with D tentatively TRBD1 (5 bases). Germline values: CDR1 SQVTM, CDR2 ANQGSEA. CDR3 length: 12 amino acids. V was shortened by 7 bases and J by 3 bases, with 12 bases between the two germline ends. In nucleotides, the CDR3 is TGCAGCGCCCAGGGTTGGGAAGAGACCCAGTACTTC. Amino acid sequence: CSAQGWEETQYF.

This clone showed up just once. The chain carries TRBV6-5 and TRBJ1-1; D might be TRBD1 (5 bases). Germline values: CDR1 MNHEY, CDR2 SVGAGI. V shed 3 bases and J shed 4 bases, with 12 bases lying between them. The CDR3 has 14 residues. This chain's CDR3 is CASSYQGVFTEAFF. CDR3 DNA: TGTGCCAGCAGTTATCAGGGTGTCTTCACTGAAGCTTTCTTT.

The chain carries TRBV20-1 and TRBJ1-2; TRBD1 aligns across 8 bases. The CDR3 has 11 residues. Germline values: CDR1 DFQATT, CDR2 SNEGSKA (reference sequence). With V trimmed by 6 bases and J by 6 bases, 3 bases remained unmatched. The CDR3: CSAPGGNGYTF. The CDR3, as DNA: TGCAGTGCGCCAGGGGGCAATGGCTACACCTTC.

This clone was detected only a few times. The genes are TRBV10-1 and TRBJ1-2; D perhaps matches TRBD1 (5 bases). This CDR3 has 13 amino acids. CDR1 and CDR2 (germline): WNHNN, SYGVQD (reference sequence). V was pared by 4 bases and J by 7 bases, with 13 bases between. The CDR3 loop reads CASSGTLGSGYTF. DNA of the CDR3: TGCGCCAGCAGTGGGACACTAGGAAGTGGCTACACCTTC.

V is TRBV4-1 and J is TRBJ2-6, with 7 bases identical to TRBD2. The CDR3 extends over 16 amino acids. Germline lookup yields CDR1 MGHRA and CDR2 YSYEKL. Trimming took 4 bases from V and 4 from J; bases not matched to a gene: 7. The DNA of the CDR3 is TGCGCCAGCAGCCTAACTAGCGTTATAGGGGCCAACGTCCTGACTTTC. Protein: CASSLTSVIGANVLTF.

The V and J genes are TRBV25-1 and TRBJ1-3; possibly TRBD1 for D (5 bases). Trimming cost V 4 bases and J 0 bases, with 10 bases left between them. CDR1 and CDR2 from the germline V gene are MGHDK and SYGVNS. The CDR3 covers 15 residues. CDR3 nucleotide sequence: TGTGCCAGCAGTGGGGGGGGATACTCTGGAAACACCATATATTTT. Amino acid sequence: CASSGGGYSGNTIYF.

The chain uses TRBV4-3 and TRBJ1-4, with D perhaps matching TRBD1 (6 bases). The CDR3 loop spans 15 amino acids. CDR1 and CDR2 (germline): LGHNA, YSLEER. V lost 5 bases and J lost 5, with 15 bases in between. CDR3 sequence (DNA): TGCGCCAGCAGCTCACAGGACAGACCGAATGAAAAACTGTTTTTT. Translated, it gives CASSSQDRPNEKLFF.

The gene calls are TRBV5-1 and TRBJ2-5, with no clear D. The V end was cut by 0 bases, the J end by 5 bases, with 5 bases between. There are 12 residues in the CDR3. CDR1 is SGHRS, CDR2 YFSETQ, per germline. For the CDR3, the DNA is TGCGCCAGCAGCTTGGAGGGCGAGACCCAGTACTTC. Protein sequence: CASSLEGETQYF.

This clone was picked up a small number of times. The CDR3 reads CASSGQDKNIQYF. The CDR3 DNA follows: TGTGCCAGTTCGGGACAGGACAAAAACATTCAGTACTTC. The chain recombines TRBV19 with TRBJ2-4; 8 nucleotides match TRBD1. Germline CDR1 is LNHDA and CDR2 is SQIVND (reference sequence). V gave up 8 bases and J gave up 3 bases; unmatched junction bases: 3. The CDR3 contains 13 residues.

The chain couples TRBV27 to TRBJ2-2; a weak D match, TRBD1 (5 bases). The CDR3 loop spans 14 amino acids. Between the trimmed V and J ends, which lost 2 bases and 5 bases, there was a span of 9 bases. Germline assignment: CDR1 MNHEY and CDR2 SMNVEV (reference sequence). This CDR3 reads CASSLRGRTGELFF. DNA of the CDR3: TGTGCCAGCAGTTTAAGGGGAAGGACCGGGGAGCTGTTTTTT.

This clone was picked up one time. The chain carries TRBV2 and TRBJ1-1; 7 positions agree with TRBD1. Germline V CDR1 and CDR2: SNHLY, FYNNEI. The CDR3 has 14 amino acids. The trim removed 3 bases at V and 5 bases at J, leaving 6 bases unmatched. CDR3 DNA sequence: TGTGCCAGCAGTGACAGGGGGGGGAATACTGAAGCTTTCTTT. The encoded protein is CASSDRGGNTEAFF.

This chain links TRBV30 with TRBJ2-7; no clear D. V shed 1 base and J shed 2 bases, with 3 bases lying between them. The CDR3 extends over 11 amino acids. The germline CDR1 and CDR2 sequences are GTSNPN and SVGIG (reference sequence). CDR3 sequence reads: CAWSGTYEQYF. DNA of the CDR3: TGTGCCTGGAGTGGTACCTACGAGCAGTACTTC.

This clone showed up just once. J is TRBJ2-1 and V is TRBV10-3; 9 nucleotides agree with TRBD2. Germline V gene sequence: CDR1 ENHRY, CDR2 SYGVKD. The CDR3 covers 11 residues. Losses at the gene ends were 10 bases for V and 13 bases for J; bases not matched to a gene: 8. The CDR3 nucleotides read TGTGCCACCGCCGGACTAGCGAATCAGTTCTTC. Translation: CATAGLANQFF.

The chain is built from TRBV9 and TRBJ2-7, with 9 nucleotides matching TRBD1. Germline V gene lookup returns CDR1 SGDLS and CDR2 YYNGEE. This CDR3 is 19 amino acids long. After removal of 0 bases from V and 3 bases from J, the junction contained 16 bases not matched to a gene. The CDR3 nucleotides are TGTGCCAGCAGCGTAGTCCTGGCTGAGGTGGACAGGGGCTTCTACGAGCAGTACTTC. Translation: CASSVVLAEVDRGFYEQYF.

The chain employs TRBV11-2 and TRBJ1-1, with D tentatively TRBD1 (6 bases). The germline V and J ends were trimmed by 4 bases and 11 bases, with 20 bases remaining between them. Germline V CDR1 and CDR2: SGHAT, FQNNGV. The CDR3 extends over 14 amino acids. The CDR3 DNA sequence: TGTGCCAGCAGCTACCAAGGTCAGGGGCGAGGGGCTTTCTTT. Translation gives CASSYQGQGRGAFF.